The rows below give T cell receptor beta chains drawn from one sample of a study of blood T cell repertoires in COVID-19. Generated by immunoSEQ multiplex PCR, the TCRdb table keeps only in-frame clones and is missing some. The data show roughly 120,000 clones, approximately 80% seen once. Input material: peripheral blood. All receptors derive from a man between 65 and 80 years old with acute or convalescent COVID-19. Both conserved end residues are part of each CDR3. Fields, in order: D gene, J gene, clone size, V gene, CDR3 protein, CDR3 DNA. A D gene is named only where the DNA matches it firmly. The size entry is marked missing in some rows and otherwise reads once, few, many or a size class.

d_gene: .; j_gene: TRBJ1-1; abundance: few; v_gene: TRBV27; CDR3aa: CASSLIERGTEAFF; CDR3nt: TGTGCCAGCAGTCTAATTGAACGCGGGACTGAAGCTTTCTTT
d_gene: .; j_gene: TRBJ1-2; abundance: .; v_gene: TRBV7-9; CDR3aa: CASSLELSRGYGYTF; CDR3nt: TGTGCCAGCAGCTTAGAGCTCAGCAGGGGCTATGGCTACACCTTC
d_gene: .; j_gene: TRBJ1-1; abundance: .; v_gene: TRBV27; CDR3aa: CASSLSKDGGEAFF; CDR3nt: TGTGCCAGCAGTTTATCGAAGGATGGGGGGGAAGCTTTCTTT
d_gene: TRBD1; j_gene: TRBJ2-7; abundance: once; v_gene: TRBV2; CDR3aa: CASSRGPYEQYF; CDR3nt: TGTGCCAGCAGTAGGGGGCCCTACGAGCAGTACTTC
d_gene: TRBD1; j_gene: TRBJ2-1; abundance: .; v_gene: TRBV6-6; CDR3aa: CASRPGQGFPYNEQFF; CDR3nt: TGTGCCAGCAGGCCGGGACAGGGGTTTCCCTACAATGAGCAGTTCTTC
d_gene: .; j_gene: TRBJ1-6; abundance: .; v_gene: TRBV28; CDR3aa: CASRRPSESSPLHF; CDR3nt: TGTGCCAGCAGACGACCCTCGGAGAGTTCACCCCTCCACTTT
d_gene: .; j_gene: TRBJ2-7; abundance: .; v_gene: TRBV29-1; CDR3aa: CSVAGTYEQYF; CDR3nt: TGCAGCGTTGCAGGGACCTACGAGCAGTACTTC
d_gene: .; j_gene: TRBJ2-1; abundance: .; v_gene: TRBV11-2; CDR3aa: CASSLSYANEQFF; CDR3nt: TGTGCCAGCAGCTTATCCTACGCCAATGAGCAGTTCTTC
d_gene: TRBD1; j_gene: TRBJ2-7; abundance: few; v_gene: TRBV6-6; CDR3aa: CASSYSPRGLSGEQYF; CDR3nt: TGTGCCAGCAGTTACTCGCCCAGGGGGCTTTCGGGTGAGCAGTACTTC
d_gene: .; j_gene: TRBJ2-7; abundance: .; v_gene: TRBV6-5; CDR3aa: CASLQGLDEQYF; CDR3nt: TGTGCCAGCCTCCAGGGCTTGGACGAGCAGTACTTC
d_gene: TRBD1; j_gene: TRBJ1-2; abundance: few; v_gene: TRBV19; CDR3aa: CASGDTGAVPYTF; CDR3nt: TGTGCCAGTGGAGATACAGGGGCCGTACCCTACACCTTC
d_gene: TRBD1; j_gene: TRBJ2-3; abundance: few; v_gene: TRBV6-5; CDR3aa: CASRPGQGKTDTQYF; CDR3nt: TGTGCCAGCAGACCCGGACAGGGCAAGACAGATACGCAGTATTTT
d_gene: TRBD2; j_gene: TRBJ2-3; abundance: .; v_gene: TRBV6-6; CDR3aa: CASSYRASGGDTQYF; CDR3nt: TGTGCCAGCAGTTACCGAGCTAGCGGGGGGGATACGCAGTATTTT
d_gene: TRBD2; j_gene: TRBJ2-3; abundance: once; v_gene: TRBV5-4; CDR3aa: CASSFPGGTSTDTQYF; CDR3nt: TGTGCCAGCAGCTTTCCGGGGGGGACTAGCACTGATACGCAGTATTTT
d_gene: .; j_gene: TRBJ1-6; abundance: .; v_gene: TRBV6-5; CDR3aa: CASRHRLNSPLHF; CDR3nt: TGTGCCAGCAGACACAGATTAAATTCACCCCTCCACTTT
d_gene: .; j_gene: TRBJ1-6; abundance: once; v_gene: TRBV3-1/TRBV3-2; CDR3aa: CASSQDRRGVVHF; CDR3nt: TGTGCCAGCAGCCAAGATCGCCGGGGAGTGGTCCACTTT